The 14 T cell receptor beta chains below come from one sample, sequenced in a study of long-term antiretroviral therapy in people with HIV. A v3.0 immunoSEQ assay was performed at survey level. Profiled with immunoSEQ multiplex PCR; TCRdb holds only in-frame clones, not every one. The table records about 18,000 clones, approximately 95% of them present only once. Sample: unsorted PBMCs, taken around 10 years after starting antiretroviral therapy. The receptors stem from a man younger than 40 with HIV.

This chain joins TRBV28 and TRBJ1-3; 10 bases line up with TRBD1. V lost 1 base, J lost 4 bases, and 4 bases stayed unmatched. CDR1 is MDHEN, CDR2 SYDVKM, per germline. This CDR3 region has 16 residues. CDR3 in amino acids: CASSLSGTGVGNTIYF. The CDR3 DNA is TGTGCCAGCAGTTTATCCGGGACAGGGGTCGGAAACACCATATATTTT.

The CDR3 bases are TGTGCCAGCAGTGGCTGGACCGGCAGGGAAGTAAGTTCACCCCTCCACTTT. This encodes CASSGWTGREVSSPLHF. V usage is TRBV2 and J usage is TRBJ1-6; a weak D match, TRBD1 (5 bases). Per germline, CDR1 SNHLY and CDR2 FYNNEI. V was clipped by 4 bases and J by 9 bases, with 22 bases between them. The CDR3 has 17 amino acids.

The rearrangement links TRBV7-6 to TRBJ1-2, with D maybe TRBD1 (5 bases). CDR3 size: 13 residues. Deletions cut 6 bases from V and 7 bases from J, with 15 bases between. Germline lookup yields CDR1 SGHVS and CDR2 FNYEAQ. CDR3 coding DNA: TGTGCCAGCAGTTCTGGGGGGGAAGGTGGCTACACCTTC. Its translation is CASSSGGEGGYTF.

The chain links TRBV7-9 to TRBJ2-7; weak D call: TRBD1 (5 bases). Trimming cost V 1 base and J 8 bases, with 9 bases left between them. Germline V lookup: CDR1 SEHNR, CDR2 FQNEAQ (reference sequence). This CDR3 is 12 amino acids long. The CDR3, as DNA: TGTGCCAGCAGCTTAGAGGGGTTCCAGCAGTACGTC. As protein: CASSLEGFQQYV.

The V and J genes are TRBV15 and TRBJ1-5, with a tentative D call TRBD1 (5 bases). Germline loops: CDR1 LNHNV, CDR2 YYDKDF (reference sequence). CDR3 length: 17 amino acids. V dropped 3 bases and J dropped 4 bases, with 19 bases sitting between them. The CDR3 DNA reads TGTGCCACCAGCAGCTGGACAAGTAAGAGGGGAAATCAGCCCCAGCATTTT. This translates into CATSSWTSKRGNQPQHF.

This sequence joins TRBV14 and TRBJ2-3; D possibly corresponds to TRBD1 (5 bases). The CDR3 is 16 residues long. V was trimmed by 0 bases and J by 6 bases, leaving 16 bases between them. From germline, CDR1 is SGHDN and CDR2 FVKESK. The CDR3 DNA follows: TGTGCCAGCAGCCAAGACAGGGTAGCATTTGTGGATACGCAGTATTTT. It specifies CASSQDRVAFVDTQYF.

The genes are TRBV27 and TRBJ1-5; D is possibly TRBD1 (6 bases). Between the trimmed V and J ends, which lost 4 bases and 7 bases, there was a span of 11 bases. CDR1 is MNHEY, CDR2 SMNVEV, per germline (reference sequence). The CDR3 spans 13 residues. The CDR3 bases are TGTGCCAGCAGTTACCTAGGGGGACAGCCCCAGCATTTT. It translates to CASSYLGGQPQHF.

This rearrangement joins TRBV7-6 to TRBJ2-7; D ambiguous. The CDR3 extends over 13 amino acids. V lost 4 bases, J lost 4 bases, and 11 bases lay in between. From germline, CDR1 is SGHVS and CDR2 FNYEAQ. CDR3 in amino acids: CASSSGPNYEQYV. The CDR3 DNA is TGTGCCAGCAGCTCAGGACCGAATTACGAGCAGTACGTC.

This chain uses TRBV19 with TRBJ2-5; 10 bases align to TRBD2. The CDR3 sequence is 15 residues long. Germline V gene sequence: CDR1 LNHDA, CDR2 SQIVND (reference sequence). V trimming: 5 bases; J trimming: 2 bases; junction bases outside the gene matches: 5. CDR3 protein: CASSGGLAYQETQYF. CDR3 DNA: TGTGCCAGTAGTGGGGGACTAGCGTATCAAGAGACCCAGTACTTC.

CDR3 sequence (DNA): TGCGCCAGCAGCCAACACGTGTGGCCACATACCCAAAACATTCAGTACTTC. It yields the protein CASSQHVWPHTQNIQYF. The chain employs TRBV4-1 and TRBJ2-4; no firm D call. V was clipped by 2 bases and J by 5 bases, with 19 bases between them. Germline CDR1 MGHRA, CDR2 YSYEKL. CDR3 length equals 17 residues.

This sequence joins TRBV19 and TRBJ1-5; D ambiguous. This CDR3 has 15 residues. CDR1 and CDR2 (germline): LNHDA, SQIVND (reference sequence). Trimming pared 5 bases from V and 3 bases from J, leaving 14 bases between. The CDR3 protein is CASSVSEGYNQPQHF. DNA of the CDR3: TGTGCCAGTAGTGTCTCGGAAGGGTACAATCAGCCCCAGCATTTT.

The V gene is TRBV5-4, the J gene TRBJ2-5, with a weak D call TRBD2 (5 bases). Germline assignment: CDR1 SGHNT and CDR2 YYREEE (reference sequence). V was trimmed by 0 bases and J by 3 bases, leaving 18 bases between them. The length of the CDR3 is 17 residues. The CDR3 DNA sequence: TGTGCCAGCAGCTTGGTAGGAGGACGTCGAGGTGAAGAGACCCAGTACTTC. Its translation: CASSLVGGRRGEETQYF.

The chain recombines TRBV19 with TRBJ1-2; D is unresolved. Germline V gene lookup returns CDR1 LNHDA and CDR2 SQIVND (reference sequence). V was trimmed by 5 bases and J by 13 bases, leaving 14 bases between them. The CDR3 has 11 residues. The CDR3 DNA reads TGTGCCAGTAGTTCCCCGGACCCTTTCACCTTC. Protein: CASSSPDPFTF.

This rearrangement joins TRBV20-1 to TRBJ1-1, with D unclear. CDR1 DFQATT and CDR2 SNEGSKA come from the germline V gene (reference sequence). This CDR3 is built from 11 residues. V gave up 0 bases and J gave up 10 bases, with 9 bases separating them. The CDR3 nucleotides are TGCAGTGCTAGAGACCCCACCGGAGCTTTCTTT. Amino acid sequence: CSARDPTGAFF.